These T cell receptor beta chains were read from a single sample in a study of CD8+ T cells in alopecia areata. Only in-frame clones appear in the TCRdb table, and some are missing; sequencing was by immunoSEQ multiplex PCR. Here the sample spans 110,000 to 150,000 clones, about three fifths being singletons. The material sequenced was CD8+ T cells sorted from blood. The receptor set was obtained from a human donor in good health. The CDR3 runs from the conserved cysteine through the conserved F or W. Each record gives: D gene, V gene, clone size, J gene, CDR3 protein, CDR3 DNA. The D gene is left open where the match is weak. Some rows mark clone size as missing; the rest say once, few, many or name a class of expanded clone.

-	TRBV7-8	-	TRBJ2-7	CASSLESGRGYEQYF	TGTGCCAGCAGCTTAGAATCGGGGAGAGGCTACGAGCAGTACTTC
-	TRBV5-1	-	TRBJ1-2	CASSTLQGRDYGYTF	TGCGCCAGCAGCACACTACAGGGCCGAGACTATGGCTACACCTTC
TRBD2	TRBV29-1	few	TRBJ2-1	CSVGPSSGTTYNEQFF	TGCAGCGTTGGGCCCTCGAGCGGGACCACCTACAATGAGCAGTTCTTC
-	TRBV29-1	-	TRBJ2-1	CSVHTLDEQFF	TGCAGCGTTCACACCCTCGATGAGCAGTTCTTC
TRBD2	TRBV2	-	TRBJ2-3	CASRRGTSGREATDTQYF	TGTGCCAGCAGGCGAGGGACTAGCGGGCGAGAGGCCACAGATACGCAGTATTTT
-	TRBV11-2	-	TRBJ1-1	CASSLEIGEAAFF	TGTGCCAGCAGCTTAGAGATAGGCGAGGCCGCTTTCTTT
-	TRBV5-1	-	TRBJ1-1	CASSLDGADTEAFF	TGCGCCAGCAGCTTGGACGGCGCGGACACTGAAGCTTTCTTT
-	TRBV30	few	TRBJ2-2	CAWRTALNTGELFF	TGTGCCTGGAGGACAGCCCTGAACACCGGGGAGCTGTTTTTT
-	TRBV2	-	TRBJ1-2	CASSVEGGGGYTF	TGTGCCAGCAGTGTCGAGGGGGGAGGTGGCTACACCTTC
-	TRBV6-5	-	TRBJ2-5	CASRGDSSGETQYF	TGTGCCAGCAGGGGGGACTCCTCAGGGGAGACCCAGTACTTC
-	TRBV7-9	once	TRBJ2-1	CATRLQGLPYNEQFF	TGTGCCACCCGACTTCAGGGTCTCCCCTACAATGAGCAGTTCTTC
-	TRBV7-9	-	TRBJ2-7	CASSPYYATEQYF	TGTGCCAGCAGCCCTTATTACGCTACCGAGCAGTACTTC
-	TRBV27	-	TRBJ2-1	CASSPSTGVNEQFF	TGTGCCAGCAGCCCCAGCACGGGGGTGAATGAGCAGTTCTTC
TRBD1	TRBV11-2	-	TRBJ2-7	CASSLETGAPAYEQYF	TGTGCCAGCAGCTTAGAGACAGGGGCCCCGGCTTACGAGCAGTACTTC
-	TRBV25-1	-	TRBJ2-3	CASSPPYGRVTDTQYF	TGTGCCAGCAGTCCCCCCTACGGGAGAGTCACAGATACGCAGTATTTT
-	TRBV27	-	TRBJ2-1	CASSLGISSYNEQFF	TGTGCCAGCAGTTTGGGGATTAGCTCCTACAATGAGCAGTTCTTC
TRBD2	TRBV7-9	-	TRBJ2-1	CASSLTSGREPDEQFF	TGCGCCAGCAGCCTGACTAGCGGGAGGGAACCGGATGAGCAGTTCTTC
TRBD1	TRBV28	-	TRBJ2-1	CASRRQGYNEQFF	TGTGCCAGCAGGAGACAGGGTTACAATGAGCAGTTCTTC
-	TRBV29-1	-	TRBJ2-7	CSVGRSSSYEQYF	TGCAGCGTTGGACGTTCAAGCTCCTACGAGCAGTACTTC
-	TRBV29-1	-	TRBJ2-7	CSVVFGSHGNFYEQYF	TGCAGCGTTGTATTTGGTAGTCATGGGAACTTCTACGAGCAGTACTTC
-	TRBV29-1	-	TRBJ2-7	CSVEDLTGNEQYF	TGCAGCGTTGAAGACCTAACAGGGAACGAGCAGTACTTC
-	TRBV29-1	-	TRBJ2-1	CSVPRVTSYNEQFF	TGCAGCGTTCCCAGGGTTACCTCCTACAATGAGCAGTTCTTC
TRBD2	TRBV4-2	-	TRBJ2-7	CASSQDPGTSGYEQYF	TGTGCCAGCAGCCAAGATCCCGGGACTAGCGGATACGAGCAGTACTTC
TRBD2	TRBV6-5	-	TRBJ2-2	CASKAGVEAGELFF	TGTGCCAGCAAGGCGGGAGTGGAGGCCGGGGAGCTGTTTTTT
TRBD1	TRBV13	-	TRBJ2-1	CASSPPREQGGLGEQFF	TGTGCCAGCAGCCCCCCAAGAGAACAGGGGGGTCTCGGTGAGCAGTTCTTC
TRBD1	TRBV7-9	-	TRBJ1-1	CASSFTGRGMNTEAFF	TGTGCCAGCAGCTTTACCGGCAGGGGGATGAACACTGAAGCTTTCTTT
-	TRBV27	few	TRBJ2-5	CASSLSAGDHEETQYF	TGTGCCAGCAGTTTATCGGCAGGGGATCATGAAGAGACCCAGTACTTC
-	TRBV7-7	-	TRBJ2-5	CASSLEDTGLGETQYF	TGTGCCAGCAGCTTAGAAGACACGGGGTTGGGAGAGACCCAGTACTTC
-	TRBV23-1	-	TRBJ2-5	CASRQPPQYF	TGCGCCAGCCGGCAACCCCCCCAGTACTTC
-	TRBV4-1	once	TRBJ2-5	CASSPRGETQYF	TGCGCCAGCAGCCCCAGGGGAGAGACCCAGTACTTC
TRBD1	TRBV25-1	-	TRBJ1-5	CASSGRDSRADQPQHF	TGTGCCAGCAGTGGAAGGGACAGCCGAGCTGATCAGCCCCAGCATTTT
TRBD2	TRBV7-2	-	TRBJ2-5	CASSLTSGSGETQYF	TGTGCCAGCAGCTTGACTAGCGGGAGTGGGGAGACCCAGTACTTC
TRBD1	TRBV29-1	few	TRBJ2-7	CSVEQGYEQYF	TGCAGCGTGGAACAGGGGTACGAGCAGTACTTC
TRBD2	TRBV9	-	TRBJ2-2	CASSVDASGIVNTGELFF	TGTGCCAGCAGCGTAGACGCTAGCGGGATAGTGAACACCGGGGAGCTGTTTTTT
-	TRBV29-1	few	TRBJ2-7	CSVSGPVSYEQYF	TGCAGCGTCTCAGGTCCGGTTTCCTACGAGCAGTACTTC
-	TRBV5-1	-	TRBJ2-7	CASSLNRRDYEQYF	TGCGCCAGCAGCCTAAACCGGCGGGATTACGAGCAGTACTTC
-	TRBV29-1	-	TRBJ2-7	CSVEDPNREVSYEQYF	TGCAGCGTTGAAGATCCTAACAGGGAGGTTTCCTACGAGCAGTACTTC
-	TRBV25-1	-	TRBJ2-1	CASTLGPRNEQFF	TGTGCCAGCACCCTGGGCCCTCGGAATGAGCAGTTCTTC
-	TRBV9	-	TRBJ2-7	CASSGTDVSSYEQYF	TGTGCCAGCAGCGGCACAGACGTAAGCTCCTACGAGCAGTACTTC
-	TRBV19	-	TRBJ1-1	CASSIWTEAFF	TGTGCCAGTAGTATATGGACTGAAGCTTTCTTT
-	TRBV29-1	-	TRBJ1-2	CSVGVGNVYGYTF	TGCAGCGTGGGGGTCGGGAATGTATATGGCTACACCTTC